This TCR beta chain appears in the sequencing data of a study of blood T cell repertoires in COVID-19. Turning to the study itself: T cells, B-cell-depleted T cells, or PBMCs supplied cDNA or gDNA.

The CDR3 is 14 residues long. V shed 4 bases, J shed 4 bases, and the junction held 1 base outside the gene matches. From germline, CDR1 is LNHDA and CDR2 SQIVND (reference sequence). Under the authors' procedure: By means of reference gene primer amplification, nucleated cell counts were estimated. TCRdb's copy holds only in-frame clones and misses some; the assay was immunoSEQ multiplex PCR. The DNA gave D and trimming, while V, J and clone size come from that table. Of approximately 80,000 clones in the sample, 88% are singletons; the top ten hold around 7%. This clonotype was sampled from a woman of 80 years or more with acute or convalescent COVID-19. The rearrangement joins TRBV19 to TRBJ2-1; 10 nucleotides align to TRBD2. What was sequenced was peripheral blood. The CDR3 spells CASSTLAGYNEQFF. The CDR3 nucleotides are TGTGCCAGTAGTACACTAGCGGGGTACAATGAGCAGTTCTTC.